The 13 T cell receptor beta chains reported below all come from one sample, sequenced in a study of blood T cell repertoires in COVID-19 (dated by TCRdb to about 2020). The library relied on the immunoSEQ multiplex PCR assay. TCRdb holds this immuneACCESS table with in-frame rearrangements only. Some clones are missing; in checked studies, unresolved V genes explain under half, and the rest has no known cause. A total of 100,000 to 120,000 clones appear in this sample, about 90% of them only once. The top ten clonotypes cover more than 4.5% of the sample. Sequenced material: peripheral blood. These receptors were collected from a human donor in a cohort sampled during active COVID-19.

Here the CDR3 reads CASSESPTSGYTF. As DNA, the CDR3 is TGTGCCAGCAGTGAAAGTCCCACGAGTGGCTACACCTTC. The rearrangement joins TRBV6-1 to TRBJ1-2; D unclear. This CDR3 spans 13 amino acids. CDR1 is MNHNS and CDR2 is SASEGT in the germline V gene. With 2 bases removed from V and 7 bases from J, the gap between germline ends came to 11 bases.

This rearrangement joins TRBV6-5 to TRBJ2-3, with TRBD2 matching 9 bases. J gave up 6 bases and V 0 bases, and 7 bases lay outside the gene matches. Germline CDR1 is MNHEY and CDR2 is SVGAGI. The CDR3 is 16 residues long. CDR3 nucleotides: TGTGCCAGCAGTTACTCGAGTAGCGGGGGTGGGGATACGCAGTATTTT. Its protein is CASSYSSSGGGDTQYF.

This clone was recorded many times. V usage is TRBV7-9 and J usage is TRBJ1-5; D is possibly TRBD1 (5 bases). The CDR3 runs to 15 residues. V lost 5 bases to trimming and J lost 0 bases, with 11 bases between them. CDR1 is SEHNR and CDR2 is FQNEAQ in the germline V gene (reference sequence). CDR3 sequence reads: CASSTGDSSNQPQHF. CDR3 DNA: TGTGCCAGCAGCACCGGAGACAGTAGCAATCAGCCCCAGCATTTT.

This rearrangement joins TRBV11-2 to TRBJ2-2, with TRBD1 matching 7 bases. The V gene's germline CDR1 is SGHAT and CDR2 FQNNGV. This CDR3 has 12 residues. Losses at the gene ends were 7 bases for V and 6 bases for J; bases not matched to a gene: 2. This chain's CDR3 is CASTRGSGELFF. The CDR3, as DNA: TGTGCCAGCACCAGGGGGTCCGGGGAGCTGTTTTTT.

The V and J genes are TRBV5-1 and TRBJ1-3, with D unclear. V was cut by 0 bases and J by 3 bases, with 16 bases left in between. Germline assignment: CDR1 SGHRS and CDR2 YFSETQ. The CDR3 spans 17 residues. CDR3 loop: CASSLEAATGSGNTIYF. The CDR3 nucleotides read TGCGCCAGCAGCTTGGAGGCCGCCACCGGGAGTGGAAACACCATATATTTT.

This clone was seen a few times. This rearrangement joins TRBV7-2 to TRBJ1-2; 7 nucleotides agree with TRBD1. The CDR3 has 15 residues. J gave up 8 bases and V 5 bases, and 14 bases lay outside the gene matches. Germline V lookup: CDR1 SGHTA, CDR2 FQGNSA. CDR3 nucleotides: TGTGCCAGCAGCCCAGAGGGACAGTCGGTGGAGGGCTACACCTTC. As protein: CASSPEGQSVEGYTF.

The chain has TRBV7-9 and TRBJ1-2; D is perhaps TRBD1 (5 bases). V was pared by 5 bases and J by 3 bases, with 16 bases between. The CDR3 sequence is 15 residues long. From germline, CDR1 is SEHNR and CDR2 FQNEAQ (reference sequence). The chain's CDR3 is CASSIDKGLDYGYTF. The DNA for the CDR3 is TGTGCCAGCAGCATCGACAAGGGACTTGACTATGGCTACACCTTC.

This clone came up once. The chain is built from TRBV7-2 and TRBJ2-5; 11 bases match TRBD2. Germline CDR1 reads SGHTA; CDR2 reads FQGNSA. V trimming: 8 bases; J trimming: 5 bases; junction bases outside the gene matches: 13. This CDR3 region has 16 residues. CDR3 region: CASLRLAGGPPETQYF. In DNA, the CDR3 is TGTGCCAGCCTTCGATTAGCGGGAGGGCCGCCCGAGACCCAGTACTTC.

This rearrangement joins TRBV6-5 to TRBJ2-2; D unclear. The CDR3 consists of 13 residues. Germline V CDR1 and CDR2: MNHEY, SVGAGI. Trimming removed 0 bases at V and 13 bases at J, with 12 bases between. In DNA form, the CDR3 reads TGTGCCAGCAGTTACTCGGCTAGAGAGGTGCTGTTTTTT. Residues: CASSYSAREVLFF.

V and J are TRBV10-3 and TRBJ1-2; D call uncertain. Per the germline V gene, CDR1 is ENHRY and CDR2 is SYGVKD. Trimming pared 4 bases from V and 8 bases from J, leaving 8 bases between. The CDR3 runs to 11 residues. CDR3 nucleotides: TGTGCCATCAGTGGGGAGGGAGGCTACACCTTC. As protein: CAISGEGGYTF.

V and J are TRBV27 and TRBJ1-4; D unresolved. V lost 4 bases and J lost 0, with 12 bases in between. There are 16 residues in the CDR3. Germline CDR1 reads MNHEY; CDR2 reads SMNVEV (reference sequence). CDR3 sequence reads: CASSSLVTATNEKLFF. The CDR3 DNA follows: TGTGCCAGCAGTTCCCTTGTAACGGCAACTAATGAAAAACTGTTTTTT.

The chain has TRBV6-4 and TRBJ2-3; 7 nucleotides agree with TRBD1. CDR1 MRHNA and CDR2 SNTAGT come from the germline V gene. This CDR3 contains 15 residues. The V and J ends lost 6 bases and 5 bases, in that order; junction bases with no gene match: 11. CDR3 loop: CASRATGAPLDTQYF. CDR3 nucleotide sequence: TGTGCCAGCAGAGCAACAGGGGCACCATTAGATACGCAGTATTTT.

The rearrangement joins TRBV27 to TRBJ1-1; tentatively, D is TRBD1 (6 bases). The germline CDR1 and CDR2 sequences are MNHEY and SMNVEV (reference sequence). Trimming shortened V by 3 bases and J by 0 bases, and 8 bases separated the two germline ends. This CDR3 comprises 14 residues. CDR3 in DNA: TGTGCCAGCAGTTTTCAGGGGATGAACACTGAAGCTTTCTTT. Its protein is CASSFQGMNTEAFF.